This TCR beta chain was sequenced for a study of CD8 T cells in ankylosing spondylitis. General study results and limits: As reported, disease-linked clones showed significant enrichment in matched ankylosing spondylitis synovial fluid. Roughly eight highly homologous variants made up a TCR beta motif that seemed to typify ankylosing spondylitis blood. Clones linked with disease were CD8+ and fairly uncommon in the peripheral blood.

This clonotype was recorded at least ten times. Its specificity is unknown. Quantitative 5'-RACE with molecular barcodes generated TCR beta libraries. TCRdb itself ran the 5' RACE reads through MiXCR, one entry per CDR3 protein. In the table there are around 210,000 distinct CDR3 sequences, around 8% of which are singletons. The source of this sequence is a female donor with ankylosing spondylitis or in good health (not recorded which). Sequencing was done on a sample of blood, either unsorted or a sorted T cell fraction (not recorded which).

The CDR3 reads CASSLGFSGANVLTF. Here the CDR3 DNA reads TGTGCCAGCAGCTTAGGCTTCTCTGGGGCCAACGTCCTGACTTTC. The V gene is TRBV13, the J gene TRBJ2-6; D uncertain. Germline V lookup: CDR1 PRHDT, CDR2 FYEKMQ (reference sequence). Deletions cut 0 bases from V and 0 bases from J, with 3 bases between. The CDR3 totals 15 residues.